This TCR beta chain was captured by sequencing in a study of T-cell memory formation after mild COVID-19 (dated by TCRdb to 2020 to 2022). For context, the study as a whole: TCR sequence clusters from the two donors were found to be largely donor specific. The cohort was made up of two young adult volunteers, one female and one male, who were previously healthy. Longitudinal TCRalpha and TCRbeta repertoire sequencing tracked T-cell clones expanding and contracting after mild COVID-19 in a couple of donors.

The data were produced on an Illumina NovaSeq 6000. cDNA libraries for TCRalpha and TCRbeta were prepared by 5'RACE using constant-segment primers, with sample barcodes and unique molecular identifiers added. RNA was extracted from every sample with Trizol reagent. Library amplification was performed in two PCR steps, and a second sample barcode and Illumina TruSeq adapters were introduced in the second step. Libraries were sequenced on an Illumina NovaSeq with 2 x 150 bp paired-end reads. The study's processing was this. The reads were demultiplexed and collapsed into UMI-guided consensus sequences using migec v1.2.7. With mixcr v2.1.11, UMI consensuses were aligned to TRA and TRB V and J templates and assembled into clonotypes. A clonotype was counted as expanded or contracted only if both edgeR and NoisET called the change significant, with noise models trained on biological replicates. For edgeR calls, the cutoffs were a false discovery rate-adjusted p below 0.01 and a log2 fold-change threshold of 1. As an exploratory analysis of dynamics, PCA with hierarchical clustering was applied to max-normalized trajectories of the 1000 most abundant clonotypes. The CD4 or CD8 phenotype of responding clones was assigned using the separately sequenced CD4+ and CD8+ repertoires. The public reads were reanalyzed by TCRdb: fastp trimming at Q25, MiXCR alignment, in-frame beta chains only. Entries that share a CDR3 protein sequence are merged under the most common genes and DNA. The V and J calls reflect TCRdb's pipeline rather than the authors' work. This sample gives 450,000 to 700,000 distinct CDR3 sequences in total; approximately 18% of them show up just once. The leading ten clones occupy about 12% of the sample.

Overall study outcomes, separate from this receptor: The study included only a couple of mild cases, and larger cohorts that include severe cases with pre-infection samples were judged to be necessary. Some responding clones were detected in pre-infection memory, which suggested that pre-existing cross-reactive memory T cells had joined the SARS-CoV-2 response. Balanced CD4/CD8 phenotypes were observed for clones contracting from day 15 to 85, whereas a bias towards CD4+ was observed for a second wave of clones expanding from day 15 to 37. Contracting CD4+ clones were found mainly in CM and EM memory subsets, while CD8+ clones were enriched in EMRA. Whether the second-wave clones peaking on day 37 were SARS-CoV-2 specific was not confirmed.

Points on this clonotype: Its antigen is not yet known. No base quality information exists; no much larger clone differs at one position.

The CDR3 spans 13 residues, from the cysteine through the phenylalanine. The kept DNA is CDR3 alone, 39 bases in frame from the first base. CDR1 and CDR2, per the germline V gene (reference sequence), are SGHNT and YYREEE. V is cut by 4 bases and J by 7 bases, and the space between the germline ends is 14 bases. PBMCs were isolated by Ficoll-Paque density gradient centrifugation. The V and J genes are TRBV5-4 and TRBJ1-2; TRBD1 might be the D gene, on 5 matching bases. The sample consisted of PBMCs or a T cell subset sorted from them (not recorded which). This clonotype was obtained from an adult woman who had mild COVID-19 (a few samples of this study predate the infection). The sample titles of this study are shuffled in the database, so cell type and time point are left out; the donor was told from shared clones. The encoded CDR3 is CASSGVGRGGYTF. The bases are TGTGCCAGCAGCGGAGTGGGGCGCGGTGGCTACACCTTC. The CDR3 plus the reference TRBV5-4 and TRBJ1-2 genes for the other parts give the full variable domain: ETGVTQSPTHLIKTRGQQVTLRCSSQSGHNTVSWYQQALGQGPQFIFQYYREEENGRGNFPPRFSGLQFPNYSSELNVNALELDDSALYLCASSGVGRGGYTFGSGTRLTVV.